Reported below is one TCR beta chain. What it recognizes is unknown. This record comes from a study of cytomegalovirus exposure and HLA in healthy donors. The ends were cut back, 5 bases at V and 2 bases at J, with 16 bases in the middle. In germline, CDR1 is MNHEY, CDR2 SMNVEV (reference sequence). CDR3 length: 15 residues. Study results and limitations: Follow-up analysis later connected one missense variant in DCLRE1C with trimming of TCR beta V- and J-genes.

In the PCR, 60 Vbeta and 13 Jbeta primers were used. Assay: immunoSEQ multiplex PCR; the TCRdb copy retains only in-frame clones and omits some. The sample has 110,000 to 150,000 clones, over 65% seen once; the top ten hold 4.3%. The rearrangement links TRBV27 to TRBJ2-7, with no clear D. Sequenced sample: PBMCs. The clonotype originates from a man in his late teens or twenties in good health and CMV-seropositive. CDR3 amino acids: CASSPAATGPYEQYF. The CDR3 bases are TGTGCCAGCAGTCCCGCCGCGACTGGCCCCTACGAGCAGTACTTC.